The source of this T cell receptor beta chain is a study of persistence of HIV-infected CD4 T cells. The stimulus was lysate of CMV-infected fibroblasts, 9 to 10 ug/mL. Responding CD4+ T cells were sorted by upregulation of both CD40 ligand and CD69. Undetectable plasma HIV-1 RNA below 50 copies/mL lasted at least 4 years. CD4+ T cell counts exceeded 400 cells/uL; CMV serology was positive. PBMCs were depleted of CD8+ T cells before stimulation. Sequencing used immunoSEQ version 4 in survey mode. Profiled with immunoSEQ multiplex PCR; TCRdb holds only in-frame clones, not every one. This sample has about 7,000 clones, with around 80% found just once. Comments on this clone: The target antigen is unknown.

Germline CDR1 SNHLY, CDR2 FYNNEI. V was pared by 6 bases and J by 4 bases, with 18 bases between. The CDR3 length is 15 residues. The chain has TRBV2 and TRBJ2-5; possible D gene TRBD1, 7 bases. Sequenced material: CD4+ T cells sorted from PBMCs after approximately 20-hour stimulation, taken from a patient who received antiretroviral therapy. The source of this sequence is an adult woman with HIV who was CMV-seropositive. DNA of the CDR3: TGTGCCAGCAGGGTTGGCCACCAGGGGGGAGAGACCCAGTACTTC. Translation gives CASRVGHQGGETQYF.